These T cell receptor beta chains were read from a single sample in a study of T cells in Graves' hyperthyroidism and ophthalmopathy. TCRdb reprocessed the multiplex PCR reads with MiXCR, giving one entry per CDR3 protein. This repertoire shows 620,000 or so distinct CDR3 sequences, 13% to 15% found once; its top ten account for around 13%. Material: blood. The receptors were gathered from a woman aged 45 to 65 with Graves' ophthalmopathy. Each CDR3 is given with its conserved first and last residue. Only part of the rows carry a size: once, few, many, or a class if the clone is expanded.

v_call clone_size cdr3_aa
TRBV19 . CASSISPREQETQYF
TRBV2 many CASRTGNSNQPQHF
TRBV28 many CASRTQTSGRAHEQYF
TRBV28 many CASSPQLGGGSYNEQFF
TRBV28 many CASSPRTGRNYEQYF
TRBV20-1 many CSARDFREDDTQYF
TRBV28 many CASSEGTRQETQYF
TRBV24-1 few CATSDLTADQETQYF
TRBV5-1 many CASSLVGRYAYEQYF
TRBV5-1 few CASSLVGSSGANVLTF
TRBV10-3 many CAISGDRAGETEAFF
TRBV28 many CASSRRTGDNIQYF
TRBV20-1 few CSARTSGSSYEQYF
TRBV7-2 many CASSSGQLLGTQYF
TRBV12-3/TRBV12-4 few CASSFSGTGADTQYF
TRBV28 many CASRGGTEAFF
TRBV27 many CASRLGRFTEAFF
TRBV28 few CATRLYSESPLHF
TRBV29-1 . CSVDYKTGWPAFF
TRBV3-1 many CASSQGPGGNQPQHF
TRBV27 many CASSLRGLGNEQFF
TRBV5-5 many CASSLTGLSGYTF
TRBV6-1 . CASRESGRAGELFF
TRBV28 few CASSTPRARADTQYF
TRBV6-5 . CASSTDRTYYNEQFF
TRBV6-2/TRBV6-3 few CASSYPPRLAVADTQYF
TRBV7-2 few CASSLVGRQNTEAFF
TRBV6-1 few CASKEGTSKNYGYTF
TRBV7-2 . CASSLDPGFSYNSPLHF
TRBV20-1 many CSASGGSSYEQYF
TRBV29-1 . CSVGQHTGELFF
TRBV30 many CAWSPDGNYGYTF
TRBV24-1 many CATSDPSGASYNEQFF
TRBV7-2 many CASSQMGGYNEQFF
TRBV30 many CAWSGGPTNEKLFF
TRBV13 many CASSQTSANHEQYF
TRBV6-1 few CASSYRAGGPTDTQYF
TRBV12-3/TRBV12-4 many CASSLHGREQYF
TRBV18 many CASSPLSRTENLNTEAFF
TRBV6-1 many CASSSPGFVGHNEQFF
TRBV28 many CASRKTGNYGYTF
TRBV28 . CASSFVDNQPQHF
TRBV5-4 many CASREEATAYEQYF
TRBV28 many CASSSYRKSPDTQYF
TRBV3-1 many CASSQVSGSGTEAFF
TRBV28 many CASTTGPSGGQYF
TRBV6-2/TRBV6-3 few CASAAGETQYF
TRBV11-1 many CASSKNRDRNGYTF
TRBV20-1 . CSARQAGVSYNEQFF
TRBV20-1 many CSAWGPGGSYEQYF
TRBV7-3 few CASSSGAGGNTEAFF
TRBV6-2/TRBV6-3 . CASSPLLGPTDTQYF
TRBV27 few CASSEPKTIRRNEQFF